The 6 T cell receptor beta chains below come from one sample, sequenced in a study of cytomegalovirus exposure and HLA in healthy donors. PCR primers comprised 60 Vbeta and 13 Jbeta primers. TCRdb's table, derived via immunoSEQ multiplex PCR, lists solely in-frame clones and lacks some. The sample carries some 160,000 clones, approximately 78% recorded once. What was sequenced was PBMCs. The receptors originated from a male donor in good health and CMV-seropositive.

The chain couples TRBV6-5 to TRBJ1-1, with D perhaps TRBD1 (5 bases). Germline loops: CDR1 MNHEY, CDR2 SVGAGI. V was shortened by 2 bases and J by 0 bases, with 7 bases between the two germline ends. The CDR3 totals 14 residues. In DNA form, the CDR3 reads TGTGCCAGCAGTTACGACAGAATGAACACTGAAGCTTTCTTT. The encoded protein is CASSYDRMNTEAFF.

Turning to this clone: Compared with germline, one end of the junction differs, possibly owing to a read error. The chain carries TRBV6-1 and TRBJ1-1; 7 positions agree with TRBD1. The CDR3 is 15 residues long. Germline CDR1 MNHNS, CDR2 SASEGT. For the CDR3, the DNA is TGTGCCAGCAGCGAAGGGGGCGCGGGGAGCACTGAAGCTTTCTTT. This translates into CASSEGGAGSTEAFF.

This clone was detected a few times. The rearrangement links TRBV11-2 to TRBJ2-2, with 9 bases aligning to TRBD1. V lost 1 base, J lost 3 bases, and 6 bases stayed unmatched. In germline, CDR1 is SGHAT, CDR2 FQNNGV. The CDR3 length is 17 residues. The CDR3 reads CASSLVAGTGYTGELFF. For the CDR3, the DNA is TGTGCCAGCAGCTTAGTGGCCGGGACAGGGTACACCGGGGAGCTGTTTTTT.

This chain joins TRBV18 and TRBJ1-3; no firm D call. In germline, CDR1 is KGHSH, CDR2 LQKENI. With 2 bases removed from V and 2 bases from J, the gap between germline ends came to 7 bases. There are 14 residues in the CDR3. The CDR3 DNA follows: TGTGCCAGCTCACCAGAGGGAACTGGAAACACCATATATTTT. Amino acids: CASSPEGTGNTIYF.

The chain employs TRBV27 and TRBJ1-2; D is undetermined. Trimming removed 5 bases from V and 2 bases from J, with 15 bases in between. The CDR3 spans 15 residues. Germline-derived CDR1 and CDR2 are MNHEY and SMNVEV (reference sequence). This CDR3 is CASSRYPSANYGYTF. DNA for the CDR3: TGTGCCAGCAGTCGATACCCGAGCGCGAACTATGGCTACACCTTC.

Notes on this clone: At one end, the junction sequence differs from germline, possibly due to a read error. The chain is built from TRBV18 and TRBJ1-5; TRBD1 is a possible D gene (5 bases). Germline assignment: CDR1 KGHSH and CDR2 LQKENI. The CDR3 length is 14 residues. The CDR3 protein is CASSPPGGAQPQHF. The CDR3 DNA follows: TGTGCCAGCTCCCCACCGGGGGGTGCTCAGCCCCAGCATTTT.